Included here is one T cell receptor beta chain sequence, with context. TCRdb fed the 5' RACE reads into MiXCR, producing one record per CDR3 protein. The table lists around 52,000 distinct CDR3 sequences, around 26% of them singletons. The germline V gene encodes CDR1 SGHVS and CDR2 FQNEAQ. Trimming left V 1 base short and J 6 bases short, with 11 bases between. The CDR3 has 14 residues. This sequence joins TRBV7-8 and TRBJ2-3; tentatively, D is TRBD1 (5 bases). This clonotype was sampled from a female donor with breast cancer. Sequencing input: tumor-infiltrating memory CD4+ T cells sorted from the breast tumor. Sample subset: memory CD4+ T cells, CD4+CD45RO+CD25-. The CDR3 sequence: CASSLVARVDTQYF. DNA for the CDR3: TGTGCCAGCAGCTTAGTGGCCAGGGTGGATACGCAGTATTTT.